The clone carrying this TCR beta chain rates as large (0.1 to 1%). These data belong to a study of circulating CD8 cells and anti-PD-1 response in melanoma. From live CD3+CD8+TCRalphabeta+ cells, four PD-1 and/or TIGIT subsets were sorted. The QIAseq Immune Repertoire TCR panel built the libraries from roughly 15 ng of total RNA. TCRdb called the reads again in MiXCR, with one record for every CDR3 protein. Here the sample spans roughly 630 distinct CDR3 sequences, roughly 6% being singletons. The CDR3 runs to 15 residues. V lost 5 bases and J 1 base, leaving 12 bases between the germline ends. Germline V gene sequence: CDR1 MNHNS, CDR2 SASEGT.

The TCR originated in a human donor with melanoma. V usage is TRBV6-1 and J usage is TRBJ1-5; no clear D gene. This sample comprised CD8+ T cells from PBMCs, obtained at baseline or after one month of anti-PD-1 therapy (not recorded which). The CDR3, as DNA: TGTGCCAGCAGTCCAATTGTGGGCAGCAATCAGCCCCAGCATTTT. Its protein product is CASSPIVGSNQPQHF.